A single T cell receptor beta chain is shown here with its context. This receptor's antigen is unknown. Base quality data are lacking; no much larger clone is found one base away. The cohort consisted of some 730 healthy bone marrow donors. Cohort members were all nominally healthy when sampled, although unrecorded immune exposures were likely present. The donor tested CMV seronegative and was one of the 352 seronegative cohort members. Each donor provided a peripheral blood sample, and peripheral blood mononuclear cells were used for TCR beta sequencing. The Qiagen DNeasy Blood Extraction Kit was used to extract genomic DNA from the blood cell samples. These data come from a study of cytomegalovirus exposure and HLA in healthy donors (dated by TCRdb to 2016 to 2017). For the wider study: An earlier analysis of 587 of the donors reported 250 to 300 Gb of sequence data and around 110 million unique TCR beta sequences from roughly 200 million T cells. An early release covering roughly 640 HLA-typed donors comprised roughly 300 gigabases of sequencing data and around 86 million unique TCR sequences. Among the approximately 420 genotyped donors, approximately 81% belonged to the genetic ancestry cluster associated with self-reported Caucasian donors. The aim of the study was to test whether cataloging public T cell receptors could identify signatures of past pathogen exposure. The study used immunosequencing to profile the T cell repertoires of approximately 640 subjects and linked those repertoires to cytomegalovirus serostatus. Besides the first cohort of roughly 640 subjects, a separate validation cohort made up of about 120 different subjects was used. High-throughput TCR immunosequencing, statistical association of individual TCRs with disease status, and machine learning were combined to predict cytomegalovirus infection status. A later analysis re-analyzed previously published TCR beta repertoires from 550 to 700 donors and added high-resolution HLA genotyping to study TCR occurrence patterns. Rather than drawing on any new phenotypic data, the later analysis identified candidate immune exposures from TCR beta sequences and the way those sequences occurred across donors. To decide whether each TCR beta V gene segment behaved as functional or pseudogenic, an earlier analysis of 587 of the donors relied on high-throughput TCR beta sequencing. Donor age, sex, ethnicity and CMV serostatus were compiled alongside the repertoire data. A later genetic analysis used genome-wide SNP genotypes for about 65% of the 666 donors, treating that subset as a discovery cohort. All discovery cohort repertoires had been generated using a single sequencing platform. HLA typing included class I and class II loci at four-digit resolution. Typing coverage differed by locus: A, B, C, DRB1 and DQB1 were typed in roughly 620-630 donors, DQA1 in about 550, DPA1 in some 610, and DPB1 in just under 480. Because of strong linkage in the cohort, roughly five DR-DQ haplotypes were treated as single units for association and clustering. Among about 400 genotyped donors of the cohort, an average of approximately 240,000 unique TCR beta nucleotide sequences was sequenced per donor, of which about 18% were non-productive.

The investigation overall reported the following: Several of the top co-occurrence clusters appeared to be linked to parvovirus B19, influenza, CMV and Epstein-Barr virus, according to a later analysis. The only immune exposure information available for the cohort was CMV serostatus. Compared with the approximately 670-donor mean, donors in an Asian-associated ancestry cluster had fewer N-insertions in productive TCRs, according to a later genetic analysis. In both the original and validation cohorts, the classifier was reported to diagnose cytomegalovirus status with high specificity and sensitivity. A later genetic analysis associated a missense DCLRE1C variant with V-gene and J-gene trimming of TCR beta chains, and an independent cohort replicated the association. A cluster of highly shared sequence variants was judged likely to be a technical artifact of the sequencing pipeline. The authors suggested that the approach could potentially be generalized to other disease states and immunological phenotypes. A further reported finding was that TCR beta sequences accurately predicted the HLA-A and HLA-B alleles for most subjects in the first cohort. Because counts were too low, roughly 16 rarely observed V segments, including chromosome 9 orphons, were excluded from the earlier analysis of around 640 of the donors. This cohort had only TCR beta chains sequenced, and the lack of alpha or paired-chain data limited which features could be detected. Across donors, most TCR sequences were observed very rarely, whereas some public TCRs were present in many individuals. Correlated functional status among segregating V segments might be attributable to linkage disequilibrium, but an unknown experimental factor could not be ruled out. A later analysis found that TCR association rates varied across HLA loci, with DRB1 alleles showing the most associated TCRs and HLA-C alleles the fewest. Sequencing depth was assumed to be roughly uniform across donors in the presence/absence analyses, though that assumption may not hold. A total of 150 to 200 TCR beta chains were listed by the study as associated with cytomegalovirus. In a later analysis, HLA-associated TCR beta chains were found to be more clonally expanded and to have lower generation probabilities than equally common non-associated chains. Broadly in line with IMGT annotations, most TCR beta V segments showed up in productive rearrangements about 87% or about 30% of the time in an earlier analysis of 587 of the donors. When HLA alleles, especially DR and DQ, strongly co-occurred, TCR associations were difficult to assign to individual alleles. A few of the identified cytomegalovirus-associated TCR beta chains were confirmed in vitro to be specific for cytomegalovirus antigens. Specific HLA alleles were associated with around 18,000 TCR beta sequences at a false discovery rate of 0.05 in a later analysis. Most CMV-associated TCR beta chains appeared to be HLA-restricted in a later analysis, and the HLA associations seemed to be driven largely by CMV exposure. Because HLA typing was unavailable for some donors at each locus, only the typed subset was used in association tests.

The library came from the immunoSEQ multiplex PCR assay. For the multiplex PCR, a mixture combining 60 forward primers for TCR Vbeta segments and 13 reverse primers for TCR Jbeta segments was used. A multiplex PCR assay on genomic DNA amplified the CDR3 region of rearranged TCR beta genes. Amplified TCR beta libraries were sequenced as 87-base-pair reads on the Illumina HiSeq System. Turning to the authors' computational methods: A later analysis counted tens of millions of unique TCR beta chains across the roughly 700 repertoires, and around 9.9 million of these chains were shared by at least two donors. To remove PCR and sequencing errors, raw reads were error-corrected and collapsed into unique sequences using a nearest-neighbor algorithm that merged closely related sequences. Alignment of CDR3 sequences to IMGT reference sequences was used to assign V, D and J gene segments. For a sequence to be retained, a match of at least six nucleotides was required to both a V gene segment and a J gene segment. A rearrangement counted as productive if the CDR3 had no stop codons and remained in frame with V and J, and every other rearrangement counted as non-productive. CDR3 was defined according to IMGT convention as the region running from the second conserved V-encoded cysteine to the conserved J-encoded phenylalanine. The earlier analysis of approximately 590 of the donors excluded any sequence lacking an unambiguous match to a single V gene segment. In an earlier analysis of roughly 600 of the donors, a V segment was called functional when productive rearrangements were above 56.7%, and segregating when the standard deviation between donors exceeded 5%. A statistical classification framework was built to diagnose cytomegalovirus status from the catalog of TCR beta chain sequences. In a later analysis, TCR nucleotide sequences were compared against IMGT/GENE-DB human TR gene sequences so that V and J genes could be assigned. Using the TCRdist pipeline, a later analysis assigned CDR3 sequences along with most-parsimonious VDJ recombination scenarios. In a later analysis, every TCR beta chain was defined by the combination of its CDR3 amino acid sequence and its V-gene family, and reads without a unique V-gene family were dropped. To address suspected cross-contamination and a sequencing artifact, a later analysis removed over 500 highly shared, low-generation-probability nucleotide sequences. A later analysis calculated a clonal expansion index for each public chain from normalized within-repertoire ranks of inferred template counts. In a later analysis, generation probabilities were computed using a VDJ recombination model fitted to out-of-frame rearrangements, and the results were checked against IGoR. A later analysis scored TCR-TCR, TCR-HLA and TCR-CMV co-occurrence with hypergeometric tests, applying a repertoire-size bias correction to TCR pairs. In a later analysis, false discovery rates were estimated by permuting HLA or CMV assignments 20 times. In a later analysis, co-occurring TCRs were grouped using DBSCAN, and TCRdist sequence similarity was added for clustering within HLA-allele-positive subsets. For co-occurrence clustering, repertoires with fewer than 30,000 or more than 120,000 public chains were excluded, along with roughly 5 repertoires with anomalous nucleotide sharing. TCRdb re-hosts the immuneACCESS table, in-frame sequences only. Its copies lack some clones; in the studies checked, an unresolved V gene accounts for under half of them, and the cause for the rest is not known. Clonal size and the V and J genes are those of that table, whereas D and trimming came from the DNA. In all, the sample holds more than 150,000 clones, and around four fifths of those were seen once. Approximately 1.5% of the sample belongs to the ten largest clones.

This receptor was obtained from a woman aged 18-29 years in good health and CMV-seronegative. The sequenced sample was PBMCs.

CDR3 sequence: CSATGDSGIQYF. The base sequence is TGCAGCGCAACCGGGGACAGTGGCATTCAGTACTTC. The V and J genes are TRBV29-1 and TRBJ2-4; 7 nucleotides in the junction match TRBD1. In the germline V gene, CDR1 corresponds to SQVTM and CDR2 to ANQGSEA. The CDR3 runs 12 amino acids, cysteine and phenylalanine included. Only CDR3 DNA remains: 36 bases, in frame from the first base. V ends up 7 bases short and J 9 bases short, with an unmatched junction base count of 9.